This record concerns one T cell receptor (beta chain) sequence. The CDR3 extends over 12 amino acids. Germline CDR1 MNHEY, CDR2 SVGEGT. The germline V and J ends were trimmed by 6 bases and 3 bases, with 8 bases remaining between them. The sample originates from a study of blood T cells in healthy people across ages. PBMCs, at least 6.5 million per sample, were isolated. Every sample gave at least 5 micrograms of total RNA when it was extracted. The use of a sample-barcoded 5' primer and a J-beta primer mix characterized a second PCR of about 7 to 12 cycles. A tag from a template-switch adaptor with 12 random nucleotides marked each cDNA molecule. TCRdb used MiXCR to reprocess the 5' RACE reads, holding one entry per CDR3 protein. The table shows about 2 million distinct CDR3 sequences, with around half occurring only once.

The sequence came from a woman aged 40 to 50 in good health. V usage is TRBV6-2 or TRBV6-3 and J usage is TRBJ1-2; D remains ambiguous. The sequenced sample consisted of blood. The CDR3 nucleotides read TGTGCCAGCAGCCGCGTAGACTATGGCTACACCTTC. It translates to CASSRVDYGYTF.